The 17 T cell receptor beta chains reported below all come from one sample, sequenced in a study of cytomegalovirus exposure and HLA in healthy donors. The study ran its PCR with 60 Vbeta and 13 Jbeta primers. Repertoires were generated with immunoSEQ multiplex PCR, while TCRdb's copy carries only in-frame clones and drops some. The sample lists 90,000 to 100,000 clones; around four fifths were seen once. The sequencing input was PBMCs. These receptors all come from a woman aged 55-70 years in good health and CMV-seronegative.

Comment on this clone: The same CDR3 is also encoded by other DNA sequences in this sample. The chain is built from TRBV5-1 and TRBJ2-3; TRBD1 might be the D (6 bases). The V gene's germline CDR1 is SGHRS and CDR2 YFSETQ. Trimming removed 0 bases at V and 2 bases at J, with 7 bases between. This CDR3 region has 14 residues. CDR3 protein: CASSLGQATDTQYF. As DNA, the CDR3 is TGCGCCAGCAGCTTGGGACAGGCCACAGATACGCAGTATTTT. Variable domain in full (rest from reference TRBV5-1 and TRBJ2-3): KAGVTQTPRYLIKTRGQQVTLSCSPISGHRSVSWYQQTPGQGLQFLFEYFSETQRNKGNFPGRFSGRQFSNSRSEMNVSTLELGDSALYLCASSLGQATDTQYFGPGTRLTVL.

The rearrangement joins TRBV5-1 to TRBJ1-2, with TRBD1 identical over 7 bases. The V and J ends lost 4 bases and 4 bases, in that order; junction bases with no gene match: 7. Germline V lookup: CDR1 SGHRS, CDR2 YFSETQ. The CDR3 contains 14 residues. The CDR3 reads CASSLGTAGYGYTF. The CDR3 DNA sequence: TGCGCCAGCAGCCTAGGGACAGCGGGCTATGGCTACACCTTC.

The chain employs TRBV5-1 and TRBJ2-5; 7 positions agree with TRBD1. The length of the CDR3 is 15 residues. Germline lookup yields CDR1 SGHRS and CDR2 YFSETQ. V was pared by 4 bases and J by 5 bases, with 11 bases of the junction left unmatched. CDR3: CASSAPDRAGETQYF. CDR3 coding DNA: TGCGCCAGCAGCGCACCAGACAGGGCTGGGGAGACCCAGTACTTC.

The chain recombines TRBV5-1 with TRBJ1-2, with TRBD1 identical over 11 bases. V gave up 4 bases and J gave up 7 bases; unmatched junction bases: 12. Germline V gene sequence: CDR1 SGHRS, CDR2 YFSETQ. The CDR3 length is 16 residues. Here the CDR3 reads CASSLGPWTGGIGYTF. The CDR3 DNA reads TGCGCCAGCAGCCTGGGGCCCTGGACAGGGGGCATTGGCTACACCTTC.

The chain has TRBV10-1 and TRBJ1-1; D gene uncertain. Germline V gene sequence: CDR1 WNHNN, CDR2 SYGVQD (reference sequence). Trimming took off 3 bases at V and 4 bases at J, with 9 bases between the two ends. CDR3 size: 13 residues. CDR3 DNA sequence: TGCGCCAGCAGTGATCGGGAGGGCACTGAAGCTTTCTTT. This codes for CASSDREGTEAFF.

In its sample, this clone was seen a few times. The rearrangement uses TRBV11-2 and TRBJ1-1; maybe TRBD1 (5 bases). Germline values: CDR1 SGHAT, CDR2 FQNNGV. This CDR3 is built from 14 residues. V lost 2 bases and J 5 bases, leaving 12 bases between the germline ends. This chain's CDR3 is CASSLYGGRTEAFF. For the CDR3, the DNA is TGTGCCAGCAGCTTATACGGGGGGAGGACTGAAGCTTTCTTT.

This clone was seen only once. This sequence joins TRBV6-5 and TRBJ2-7; D possibly corresponds to TRBD2 (5 bases). This CDR3 spans 14 amino acids. V shed 6 bases and J shed 2 bases, with 14 bases lying between them. Per the germline V gene, CDR1 is MNHEY and CDR2 is SVGAGI. CDR3 residues: CASRPVASAYEQYF. The CDR3 DNA is TGTGCCAGCAGGCCCGTAGCGTCCGCCTACGAGCAGTACTTC.

The rearrangement links TRBV28 to TRBJ1-1; D not certain. The CDR3 covers 12 residues. Trimming removed 2 bases at V and 9 bases at J, with 10 bases between. The germline V gene has CDR1 MDHEN and CDR2 SYDVKM. CDR3 region: CASSLLGRQAFF. The DNA of the CDR3 is TGTGCCAGCAGTTTACTGGGGAGGCAAGCTTTCTTT.

The J gene is TRBJ2-3, the V gene TRBV9; TRBD2 aligns across 12 bases. The V gene's germline CDR1 is SGDLS and CDR2 YYNGEE. There are 15 residues in the CDR3. After removal of 4 bases from V and 6 bases from J, the junction contained 6 bases not matched to a gene. The CDR3 DNA follows: TGTGCCAGCAGCCCTAGCGGGGGGGCCGGGGATACGCAGTATTTT. It specifies CASSPSGGAGDTQYF.

The rearrangement joins TRBV28 to TRBJ2-1; 9 nucleotides line up with TRBD2. Germline V gives CDR1 MDHEN, CDR2 SYDVKM. Trimming took 6 bases from V and 4 from J; bases not matched to a gene: 7. The length of the CDR3 is 15 residues. CDR3 coding DNA: TGTGCCAGCAGGCCCGGGACTAGCTATTACAATGAGCAGTTCTTC. It encodes CASRPGTSYYNEQFF.

This clone was seen a handful of times. The V call is TRBV19, the J call TRBJ1-1, with 11 bases fitting TRBD1. Germline values: CDR1 LNHDA, CDR2 SQIVND (reference sequence). J lost 3 bases, V lost 7 bases, and 4 bases had no gene match. The CDR3 spans 14 residues. CDR3 protein: CASMDRGLDTEAFF. The CDR3 DNA is TGTGCCAGTATGGACAGGGGGCTGGACACTGAAGCTTTCTTT. Using reference TRBV19 and TRBJ1-1 for the parts outside the CDR3, the full variable domain is DGGITQSPKYLFRKEGQNVTLSCEQNLNHDAMYWYRQDPGQGLRLIYYSQIVNDFQKGDIAEGYSVSREKKESFPLTVTSAQKNPTAFYLCASMDRGLDTEAFFGQGTRLTVV.

The rearrangement joins TRBV2 to TRBJ2-1; 14 bases align to TRBD2. The length of the CDR3 is 17 residues. Germline assignment: CDR1 SNHLY and CDR2 FYNNEI. Germline trimming cut 7 bases from V and 5 bases from J; bases unmatched to any gene: 10. This CDR3 reads CASIRLAGGLGDNEQFF. Written as DNA, the CDR3 is TGTGCCAGCATTAGACTAGCGGGGGGGCTTGGTGACAATGAGCAGTTCTTC.

This chain joins TRBV6-1 and TRBJ1-1; tentatively, D is TRBD1 (6 bases). In germline, CDR1 is MNHNS, CDR2 SASEGT. V gave up 2 bases and J gave up 2 bases, with 9 bases separating them. The CDR3 is 14 residues long. Written as DNA, the CDR3 is TGTGCCAGCAGTGAAAGAGGGGGTAACACTGAAGCTTTCTTT. It encodes CASSERGGNTEAFF.

The chain employs TRBV6-5 and TRBJ1-1, with 7 bases matching TRBD1. Germline V gene sequence: CDR1 MNHEY, CDR2 SVGAGI. The CDR3 length is 14 residues. The junction had 8 bases not matched to a gene; V was cut back by 5 bases and J by 5 bases. CDR3 loop: CASSQRQGRTEAFF. DNA of the CDR3: TGTGCCAGCAGTCAACGACAGGGTAGAACTGAAGCTTTCTTT.

The J gene is TRBJ2-1, the V gene TRBV25-1, with a weak D call TRBD1 (5 bases). Germline assignment: CDR1 MGHDK and CDR2 SYGVNS. V shed 5 bases and J shed 3 bases, with 8 bases lying between them. CDR3 length: 13 residues. Here the CDR3 reads CASSWQGYNEQFF. The CDR3 nucleotides are TGTGCCAGCAGTTGGCAGGGCTACAATGAGCAGTTCTTC.

The CDR3 coding sequence is TGTGCCAGCAGCTCTGGAGTAAACAATGAGCAGTTCTTC. It specifies CASSSGVNNEQFF. This chain links TRBV5-4 with TRBJ2-1; D is ambiguous. Trimming took off 3 bases at V and 5 bases at J, with 9 bases between the two ends. CDR1 is SGHNT, CDR2 YYREEE, per germline (reference sequence). The length of the CDR3 is 13 residues.

The V and J genes are TRBV23-1 and TRBJ2-7; no reliable D call. TRBV23-1 is an open reading frame, and its role is uncertain. Trimming shortened V by 0 bases and J by 1 base, and 7 bases separated the two germline ends. The CDR3 is made up of 14 amino acids. The CDR3 nucleotides are TGCGCCAGCAGTCAATCCTACGAGTCCTACGAGCAGTACTTC. Its translation: CASSQSYESYEQYF.